Following are 18 T cell receptor beta chains from one sample sequenced in a study of CD8+CD57+ T cells in acquired aplastic anemia. Genomic DNA constituted the template upon which TCR beta VDJ and CDR3 profiling was performed. TCRdb re-called the reads with MiXCR, one entry per CDR3 protein. The sample has 270,000 or so distinct CDR3 sequences, roughly 80% seen once. An expansion of CD8+CD57+ cells by flow cytometry had been shown in patients chosen for sequencing. The sequencing input was sorted CD4+, CD8+, or CD8+CD57+ T cells (not recorded which) from PBMCs. Receptors originate from a human donor with aplastic anemia.

Regarding this clonotype: At one of its ends the junction is not consistent with the germline gene, which may arise from a read error. The genes are TRBV11-3 and TRBJ2-5; D call uncertain. The CDR3 length is 14 residues. The V gene's germline CDR1 is SGHNT and CDR2 YENEEA. The CDR3, as DNA: TGTGCCACCAGCTTAGGTCTCACACGAGACACTGAAGCCTTC. It translates to CATSLGLTRDTEAF. Full variable domain (missing parts from reference TRBV11-3 and TRBJ2-5): EAGVVQSPRYKIIEKKQPVAFWCNPISGHNTLYWYLQNLGQGPELLIRYENEEAVDDSQLPKDRFSAERLKGVDSTLKIQPAELGDSAVYLCATSLGLTRDTEAFGPGTRLLVL.

In this sample, this clonotype turned up a few times. The chain has TRBV7-8 and TRBJ2-7, with D tentatively TRBD2 (6 bases). This CDR3 contains 18 residues. Trimming pared 1 base from V and 3 bases from J, leaving 22 bases between. The V gene's germline CDR1 is SGHVS and CDR2 FQNEAQ. Written as DNA, the CDR3 is TGTGCCAGCAGCTTAGAGGGAGGTCCCGATACGCAGTACTACGAGCAGTACGTC. Translation: CASSLEGGPDTQYYEQYV.

Details on this clonotype: The missing conserved phenylalanine or tryptophan at the end of this CDR3 makes a read error likely. No DNA is shown, since the ends of the CDR3 on it are uncertain; the CDR3 is the one TCRdb lists. The chain carries TRBV2 and TRBJ1-1; the DNA was not compared with TRBD1, the D call given in the table. The CDR3 spans 16 residues, counting both ends. Germline-derived CDR1 and CDR2 are SNHLY and FYNNEI. CDR3: CASSGVGAQIRSILFH.

The chain is built from TRBV2 and TRBJ1-6, with D uncertain. The CDR3 contains 13 residues. The ends were cut back, 6 bases at V and 3 bases at J, with 6 bases in the middle. Germline values: CDR1 SNHLY, CDR2 FYNNEI. CDR3 coding DNA: TGTGCCAGCAGGGGTAGCTATAATTCACCCCTCCACTTT. Encoded protein: CASRGSYNSPLHF.

As concerns this clonotype: Its ends do not fully match the called genes, so a read error is possible. This chain joins TRBV7-8 and TRBJ1-5; D remains unclear. The germline gives CDR1 SGHVS, CDR2 FQNEAQ. The CDR3 is 15 amino acids. CDR3 coding DNA: TGTGCCAGCAGCGTAGCGGGAGGTCGCAATACGCAGTATCATTTT. It yields the protein CASSVAGGRNTQYHF. Combining the CDR3 with reference TRBV7-8 and TRBJ1-5 gives the whole variable domain GAGVSQSPRYKVAKRGQDVALRCDPISGHVSLFWYQQALGQGPEFLTYFQNEAQLDKSGLPSDRFFAERPEGSVSTLKIQRTQQEDSAVYLCASSVAGGRNTQYHFGDGTRLSIL.

Many counts were recorded for this clonotype. The genes are TRBV6-6 and TRBJ2-1, with D tentatively TRBD1 or TRBD2 (5 bases each). The germline V gene encodes CDR1 MNHNY and CDR2 SVGAGI (reference sequence). This CDR3 region has 14 residues. Trimming pared 2 bases from V and 6 bases from J, leaving 11 bases between. The CDR3 loop is CASSYDPGRNEQFF. The CDR3 DNA reads as TGTGCCAGCAGTTACGACCCGGGGCGCAATGAGCAGTTCTTC.

The rearrangement joins TRBV9 to TRBJ2-3; either TRBD1 or TRBD2 may fit D (5 bases each). V was cut by 3 bases and J by 9 bases, with 14 bases left in between. CDR3 length: 13 residues. CDR1 SGDLS and CDR2 YYNGEE come from the germline V gene. CDR3 coding DNA: TGTGCCAGCAGCGACGGGACCGCCCGAACGCAGTATTTT. This gives the protein CASSDGTARTQYF.

The chain has TRBV7-2 and TRBJ2-5; D tentatively reads TRBD1 or TRBD2 (5 bases each). Gene TRBJ2-1 matches the end of the DNA better, so the J call may be wrong. The CDR3 runs 14 residues. Germline V gene data show CDR1 as SGHTA and CDR2 as FQGNSA. The CDR3 sequence is CASSRLSGPNKQFF. CDR3 coding DNA: TGTGCCAGCAGCCGACTCTCGGGGCCGAATAAGCAGTTCTTC.

This clonotype has a count of ten or more. This is likely a read error, given that the CDR3 carries no conserved phenylalanine or tryptophan at its end. The DNA is left out, because the CDR3 cannot be placed on it with certainty; the CDR3 is given as TCRdb lists it. The chain carries TRBV7-8 and TRBJ2-3; the table names TRBD2, a call not compared with the DNA. From its first to its last residue, the CDR3 has 13 amino acids. Germline V gene lookup returns CDR1 SGHVS and CDR2 FQNEAQ. The CDR3 is CASSLAGGRDTQY.

Points on this clonotype: The limits of the CDR3 on the DNA are not certain, so only TCRdb's listed CDR3 is given. The rearrangement joins TRBV7-8 to TRBJ2-6; the table names TRBD2, a call not compared with the DNA. The CDR3 spans 16 amino acids, including both terminal residues. CDR1 SGHVS and CDR2 FQNEAQ come from the germline V gene. The CDR3 protein is CASSLAGGSDTQYFAF.

The chain joins TRBV7-9 to TRBJ2-2; D is unresolved. The germline V gene encodes CDR1 SEHNR and CDR2 FQNEAQ (reference sequence). The CDR3 has 16 amino acids. Trimming cost V 2 bases and J 13 bases, with 23 bases left between them. CDR3 coding DNA: TGTGCCAGCAGCTTATCACAGAGAGAGAACATCTTCGGGCTGTTTTTT. Protein sequence: CASSLSQRENIFGLFF.

The V call is TRBV11-3, the J call TRBJ2-2; D uncertain. The germline V and J ends were trimmed by 0 bases and 5 bases, with 4 bases remaining between them. Germline V CDR1 and CDR2: SGHNT, YENEEA. This CDR3 region has 13 residues. The CDR3 spells CASSLERTGELFF. DNA for the CDR3: TGTGCCAGCAGCTTAGAACGGACCGGGGAGCTGTTTTTT.

About this clonotype: Relative to the germline gene, one junction end is altered; a read error may explain this. The CDR3 region has the DNA TGTGCCAGCAGCGTATACCAGAACTCCTACAATGGCCACACCTTC. This gives the protein CASSVYQNSYNGHTF. The chain has TRBV9 and TRBJ1-2, with D uncertain. The CDR3 has 15 residues. Germline loops: CDR1 SGDLS, CDR2 YYNGEE.

This clonotype was recorded a few times. This chain uses TRBV24-1 with TRBJ1-2, with TRBD1 matching 8 bases. The CDR3 is 14 residues long. Germline V gene data show CDR1 as KGHDR and CDR2 as SFDVKD. After removal of 4 bases from V and 4 bases from J, the junction contained 4 bases not matched to a gene. In nucleotides, the CDR3 is TGTGCCACCAGTGACAGGACAGGGAGCTATGGCTACACCTTC. This gives the protein CATSDRTGSYGYTF.

This rearrangement joins TRBV7-8 to TRBJ2-7; 7 bases line up with TRBD2. The V gene end was trimmed by 3 bases and the J gene end by 1 base; junction bases not matched to a gene: 15. Germline CDR1 SGHVS, CDR2 FQNEAQ. This CDR3 contains 18 residues. CDR3: CASSFHADGTTLSYEQYV. The DNA of the CDR3 is TGTGCCAGCAGCTTTCATGCAGACGGGACTACCCTTTCCTACGAGCAGTACGTC.

CDR3 amino acids: CASSRDRGVDYGYTF. As DNA, the CDR3 is TGTGCCAGCAGCCGGGACAGGGGCGTGGACTATGGCTACACCTTC. The chain carries TRBV7-2 and TRBJ1-2; 10 bases map to TRBD1. CDR3 length equals 15 residues. The ends lost 5 bases at V and 3 bases at J; junction bases unmatched: 6. Germline V lookup: CDR1 SGHTA, CDR2 FQGNSA.

This clonotype turned up a few times. V gene TRBV7-2 combines with J gene TRBJ2-1; maybe TRBD1 (6 bases). Germline V gene lookup returns CDR1 SGHTA and CDR2 FQGNSA. The CDR3 consists of 13 residues. Trimming removed 4 bases at V and 7 bases at J, with 11 bases between. Written as DNA, the CDR3 is TGTGCCAGCAGCTCGCAACAGGGTAATGAGCAGTTCTTC. This translates into CASSSQQGNEQFF. The variable domain in full, with the rest retrieved from reference TRBV7-2 and TRBJ2-1, is GAGVSQSPSNKVTEKGKDVELRCDPISGHTALYWYRQSLGQGLEFLIYFQGNSAPDKSGLPSDRFSAERTGGSVSTLTIQRTQQEDSAVYLCASSSQQGNEQFFGPGTRLTVL.

The chain couples TRBV7-2 to TRBJ2-1, with D possibly TRBD2 on 6 matching bases. The CDR3 has 15 residues. Trimming took off 3 bases at V and 15 bases at J, with 24 bases between the two ends. Per germline, CDR1 SGHTA and CDR2 FQGNSA. In DNA form, the CDR3 reads TGTGCCAGCAGCTTTGCTAGCGCAATGAACAGTTATTCGTTCTTC. It specifies CASSFASAMNSYSFF.